This T cell receptor beta chain was retrieved from a study of cytomegalovirus exposure and HLA in healthy donors. J was trimmed by 5 bases and V by 5 bases; bases with no gene match: 4. The length of the CDR3 is 12 residues. Germline CDR1 GTSNPN, CDR2 SVGIG (reference sequence). PCR used 60 Vbeta primers and 13 Jbeta primers. The method was immunoSEQ multiplex PCR; TCRdb's version includes in-frame clones alone and lacks a portion of them. In the table there are roughly 100,000 clones, 76% of which are singletons. The TCR was taken from a man in his thirties or forties in good health and CMV-seropositive. Sequenced: PBMCs. The chain employs TRBV30 and TRBJ1-1, with 8 bases lining up with TRBD1. This chain's CDR3 is CAWGRTGTEAFF. Written as DNA, the CDR3 is TGTGCCTGGGGAAGGACAGGGACTGAAGCTTTCTTT.